The clone carrying this TCR beta chain was observed at least ten times. The antigen is not known. Under the authors' procedure: Researchers built a distant-metastasis classifier for papillary thyroid cancer that drew on CDR3 differences across clinicopathological groups. With MiXCR, TCRdb called clones anew from the PCR reads. These V and J calls are TCRdb output, not the study's own analysis. Seen here are tens of thousands of clones, around 20% observed once, and the top ten hold about 4.6%. The CDR3 covers 12 residues. Germline V gives CDR1 MGHDK, CDR2 SYGVNS. Deletions cut 4 bases from V and 3 bases from J, with 7 bases between. Each patient came to thyroid surgery without any prior treatment (of any kind). The data belong to a study of metastatic and nonmetastatic thyroid tumors. As for the study in general: For malignant and benign thyroid patients, tumor or nodule tissue and blood were the sources whose repertoires were compared.

Study findings and constraints: Benign nodules reportedly had significantly lower TCR beta diversity than malignant thyroid tumors in blood and tumor.

V is TRBV25-1 and J is TRBJ2-7; D remains unclear. This clonotype was sampled from a male donor with papillary thyroid cancer or a benign thyroid nodule (not recorded which). Some clones in this sample may be carry-over from other donors' samples. The specimen was blood. The CDR3, as DNA: TGTGCCAGCAGTGCTGGGGTCTACGAGCAGTACTTC. Its translation: CASSAGVYEQYF.